These 21 T cell receptor beta chains share one sample of origin, sequenced in a study of cytomegalovirus exposure and HLA in healthy donors. PCR used 60 Vbeta primers and 13 Jbeta primers. Some clones are missing from TCRdb's copy, which holds only in-frame ones; the method was immunoSEQ multiplex PCR. The repertoire holds around 130,000 clones, with 65% to 80% as singletons. Sequencing used PBMCs. These TCRs come from a woman in her thirties or forties in good health and CMV-seronegative.

The V gene is TRBV15, the J gene TRBJ2-2; TRBD1 matches 7 bases. Germline V gene lookup returns CDR1 LNHNV and CDR2 YYDKDF (reference sequence). The CDR3 contains 17 residues. The J segment lost 0 bases and the V segment lost 2 bases, leaving 6 bases of the junction unmatched. CDR3 loop: CATSRQAGTANTGELFF. The CDR3 DNA reads as TGTGCCACCAGCAGACAAGCCGGGACAGCGAACACCGGGGAGCTGTTTTTT.

This clone was detected only once. One end of the junction does not line up with germline, which may come from a read error. The chain has TRBV2 and TRBJ2-7, with a tentative D call TRBD1 (6 bases). The CDR3 loop spans 12 amino acids. Germline lookup yields CDR1 SNHLY and CDR2 FYNNEI. The CDR3 spells CASSPVGPRQDF. The CDR3 DNA follows: TGTGCCAGCAGCCCCGTGGGGCCACGACAGGACTTC.

The V gene is TRBV28, the J gene TRBJ2-3, with 7 bases matching TRBD2. The CDR3 totals 15 residues. The germline V gene has CDR1 MDHEN and CDR2 SYDVKM. Trimming at V came to 7 bases and at J to 6 bases, leaving 13 bases not matched to a gene. The CDR3 DNA sequence: TGTGCCAGCATCCCGTTGGCGGGAGCAGGCGATACGCAGTATTTT. Residues: CASIPLAGAGDTQYF.

The rearrangement joins TRBV11-2 to TRBJ2-1, with D possibly being TRBD2 (5 bases). Germline CDR1 SGHAT, CDR2 FQNNGV. This CDR3 has 16 amino acids. V was shortened by 4 bases and J by 0 bases, with 13 bases between the two germline ends. DNA for the CDR3: TGTGCCAGCAGCTCACATCTAAGCGGCTCCTACAATGAGCAGTTCTTC. This encodes CASSSHLSGSYNEQFF.

This chain connects TRBV18 to TRBJ1-1; tentatively, D is TRBD1 (5 bases). Trimming took 3 bases from V and 2 from J, leaving 10 bases between them. There are 14 residues in the CDR3. Germline V gene data show CDR1 as KGHSH and CDR2 as LQKENI. The CDR3 DNA is TGTGCCAGCTCACCTCGAACAGGAAACACTGAAGCTTTCTTT. Residues: CASSPRTGNTEAFF.

The chain is built from TRBV6-5 and TRBJ2-1; D possibly corresponds to TRBD1 (5 bases). With 6 bases removed from V and 3 bases from J, the gap between germline ends came to 9 bases. The germline V gene encodes CDR1 MNHEY and CDR2 SVGAGI. The CDR3 sequence is 13 residues long. The CDR3: CASSQDSYNEQFF. The CDR3 coding sequence is TGTGCCAGCAGCCAAGACAGCTACAATGAGCAGTTCTTC.

This CDR3 is CASSIGRRGLVAKNIQYF. As DNA, the CDR3 is TGTGCCAGTAGTATAGGTCGCAGGGGTTTGGTGGCCAAAAACATTCAGTACTTC. The V gene is TRBV19, the J gene TRBJ2-4, with D maybe TRBD1 (6 bases). Deletions cut 1 base from V and 1 base from J, with 17 bases between. This CDR3 contains 18 residues. Germline CDR1 is LNHDA and CDR2 is SQIVND (reference sequence). Combining the CDR3 with reference TRBV19 and TRBJ2-4 gives the whole variable domain DGGITQSPKYLFRKEGQNVTLSCEQNLNHDAMYWYRQDPGQGLRLIYYSQIVNDFQKGDIAEGYSVSREKKESFPLTVTSAQKNPTAFYLCASSIGRRGLVAKNIQYFGAGTRLSVL.

The chain has TRBV6-6 and TRBJ2-5, with a possible D match to TRBD1 (6 bases). Per germline, CDR1 MNHNY and CDR2 SVGAGI (reference sequence). Trimming left V 0 bases short and J 4 bases short, with 6 bases between. The CDR3 runs 13 residues. DNA of the CDR3: TGTGCCAGCAGTTACTCAGGGGGAGAGACCCAGTACTTC. Protein: CASSYSGGETQYF.

The chain carries TRBV7-9 and TRBJ2-7, with 7 bases aligning to TRBD2. Germline V gives CDR1 SEHNR, CDR2 FQNEAQ (reference sequence). After removal of 7 bases from V and 7 bases from J, the junction contained 16 bases not matched to a gene. The CDR3 is made up of 15 amino acids. In nucleotides, the CDR3 is TGTGCCAGCACTTCGAGGGGCGGGAGAGTCGAGGAGCAGTACTTC. This sequence encodes CASTSRGGRVEEQYF.

This clone was found once. The rearrangement links TRBV19 to TRBJ1-1; tentatively, D is TRBD1 (5 bases). With 3 bases removed from V and 1 base from J, the gap between germline ends came to 6 bases. CDR1 is LNHDA and CDR2 is SQIVND in the germline V gene (reference sequence). The CDR3 is made up of 13 amino acids. DNA for the CDR3: TGTGCCAGTAGTATCGGGGGGAACACTGAAGCTTTCTTT. Protein product: CASSIGGNTEAFF.

The V gene is TRBV7-8, the J gene TRBJ2-7; D possibly corresponds to TRBD1 (6 bases). This CDR3 is 14 amino acids long. CDR1 and CDR2 from the germline V gene are SGHVS and FQNEAQ. Trimming removed 1 base at V and 3 bases at J, with 10 bases between. The CDR3 protein is CASSLDRVGYEQYF. The CDR3 DNA follows: TGTGCCAGCAGCTTAGACAGGGTGGGCTACGAGCAGTACTTC.

The chain is built from TRBV5-1 and TRBJ1-3; D unclear. From germline, CDR1 is SGHRS and CDR2 YFSETQ. This CDR3 has 14 amino acids. Deletions cut 3 bases from V and 3 bases from J, with 10 bases between. The CDR3 DNA follows: TGCGCCAGCAGCTCGGGGTCCGTTGGAAACACCATATATTTT. Translated: CASSSGSVGNTIYF.

This chain joins TRBV7-3 and TRBJ1-1; D remains ambiguous. The CDR3 contains 15 residues. V gave up 1 base and J gave up 1 base, with 10 bases separating them. The germline gives CDR1 SGHTA, CDR2 FQGTGA. CDR3 amino acids: CASSLMAVGNTEAFF. In DNA form, the CDR3 reads TGTGCCAGCAGCTTAATGGCAGTTGGGAACACTGAAGCTTTCTTT.

This chain connects TRBV30 to TRBJ2-5; 8 nucleotides match TRBD2. CDR3 length equals 19 residues. V shed 1 base, J shed 1 base, and the junction held 17 bases outside the gene matches. CDR1 and CDR2 (germline): GTSNPN, SVGIG (reference sequence). This CDR3 reads CAWSGGWASGPQAQETQYF. For the CDR3, the DNA is TGTGCCTGGAGTGGAGGTTGGGCTAGCGGGCCCCAAGCCCAAGAGACCCAGTACTTC.

This clone was counted a few times. J is TRBJ1-2 and V is TRBV6-1, with D uncertain. The CDR3 length is 14 residues. From germline, CDR1 is MNHNS and CDR2 SASEGT. V was pared by 5 bases and J by 4 bases, with 14 bases between. In DNA form, the CDR3 reads TGTGCCAGCAGTCTTCGGGAGGGCGCCTATGGCTACACCTTC. It specifies CASSLREGAYGYTF.

The chain is built from TRBV6-5 and TRBJ1-1, with 7 nucleotides matching TRBD1. The V and J ends lost 6 bases and 4 bases, in that order; junction bases with no gene match: 8. Per germline, CDR1 MNHEY and CDR2 SVGAGI. This CDR3 comprises 14 residues. The CDR3 coding sequence is TGTGCCAGCAGACCCGCGACAGGGAGCACTGAAGCTTTCTTT. Its translation is CASRPATGSTEAFF.

V is TRBV10-1 and J is TRBJ2-1; 9 bases line up with TRBD1. The CDR3 is 16 amino acids. Germline V gene lookup returns CDR1 WNHNN and CDR2 SYGVQD (reference sequence). Losses at the gene ends were 5 bases for V and 6 bases for J; bases not matched to a gene: 11. DNA of the CDR3: TGCGCCAGCAGTAATAGACAGGGGGTAGCGAGCAATGAGCAGTTCTTC. Protein sequence: CASSNRQGVASNEQFF.

This chain joins TRBV7-9 and TRBJ1-4; 8 positions agree with TRBD1. The CDR3 length is 13 residues. The trim removed 5 bases at V and 8 bases at J, leaving 4 bases unmatched. Germline assignment: CDR1 SEHNR and CDR2 FQNEAQ (reference sequence). The CDR3 loop is CASSLGDREKLFF. For the CDR3, the DNA is TGTGCCAGCAGCCTGGGGGACAGGGAAAAACTGTTTTTT.

V and J are TRBV7-9 and TRBJ1-1; D not certain. CDR3 length: 15 residues. Per germline, CDR1 SEHNR and CDR2 FQNEAQ (reference sequence). Deletions cut 0 bases from V and 1 base from J, with 9 bases between. CDR3 sequence (DNA): TGTGCCAGCAGCTTAGCTACGGGGAGGAACACTGAAGCTTTCTTT. Translation: CASSLATGRNTEAFF.

This clone was detected only once. This chain joins TRBV29-1 and TRBJ2-1; 9 bases align to TRBD2. Unmatched junction bases numbered 6, after V lost 1 base and J lost 5 bases. From germline, CDR1 is SQVTM and CDR2 ANQGSEA. CDR3 length: 15 amino acids. The chain's CDR3 is CSVEGVAGENNEQFF. For the CDR3, the DNA is TGCAGCGTTGAAGGGGTAGCGGGAGAGAACAATGAGCAGTTCTTC.

This clone came up once. The CDR3 loop is CAISEGSSDPYEQYF. As DNA, the CDR3 is TGTGCCATCAGTGAGGGGTCTAGCGACCCCTACGAGCAGTACTTC. The chain has TRBV10-3 and TRBJ2-7; tentatively, D is TRBD2 (6 bases). V was trimmed by 2 bases and J by 2 bases, leaving 13 bases between them. Germline CDR1 is ENHRY and CDR2 is SYGVKD. The CDR3 consists of 15 residues.